The source of this T cell receptor (beta chain) is a study of regulatory T cells in long-lasting Graves disease. Researchers made TCR beta libraries by using iRepertoire HTBI primers and running Arm-PCR on CDR3 regions. TCRdb independently ran MiXCR on the multiplex PCR reads; one entry per CDR3 protein. The profile shows about 530,000 distinct CDR3 sequences, approximately 16% of them singletons. Time point described: newly diagnosed GD, antithyroid drugs for less than 3 months. RNA isolated from PBMCs was used to make the TCR library. This clonotype was seen at least ten times. Trimming removed 3 bases from V and 11 bases from J, with 19 bases in between. This CDR3 spans 14 amino acids. This sample also appeared in a second study, on T cells in Graves' hyperthyroidism and ophthalmopathy.

The receptor was isolated from a woman aged 35-65 years with Graves disease. The chain links TRBV12-3 or TRBV12-4 to TRBJ1-1; D gene unclear. This specimen consisted of peripheral blood mononuclear cells (PBMCs), obtained at new diagnosis, from a patient treated with antithyroid drugs. In DNA, the CDR3 is TGTGCCAGCAGTTTGCGCGACCCGAGTGCCCGGGCTTTCTTT. Translated: CASSLRDPSARAFF.